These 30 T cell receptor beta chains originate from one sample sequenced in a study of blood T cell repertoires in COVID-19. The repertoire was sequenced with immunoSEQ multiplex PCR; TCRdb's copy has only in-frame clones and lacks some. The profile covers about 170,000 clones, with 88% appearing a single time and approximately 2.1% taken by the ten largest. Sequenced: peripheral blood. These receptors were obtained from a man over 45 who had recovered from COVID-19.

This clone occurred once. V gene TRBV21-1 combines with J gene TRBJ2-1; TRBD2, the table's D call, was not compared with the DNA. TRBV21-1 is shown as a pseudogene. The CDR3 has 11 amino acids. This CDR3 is CASSINNEQFF. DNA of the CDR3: TGTGCCAGCAGCATTAACAATGAGCAGTTCTTC.

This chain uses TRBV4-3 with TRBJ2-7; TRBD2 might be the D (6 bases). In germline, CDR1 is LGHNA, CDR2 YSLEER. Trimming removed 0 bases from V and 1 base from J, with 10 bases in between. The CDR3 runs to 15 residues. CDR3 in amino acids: CASSQDRRGSYEQYF. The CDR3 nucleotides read TGCGCCAGCAGCCAAGATCGGAGGGGATCCTACGAGCAGTACTTC.

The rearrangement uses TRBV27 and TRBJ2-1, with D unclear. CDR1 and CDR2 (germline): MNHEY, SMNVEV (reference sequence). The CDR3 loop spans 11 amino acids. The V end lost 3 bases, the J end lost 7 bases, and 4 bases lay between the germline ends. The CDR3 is CASSFFNEQFF. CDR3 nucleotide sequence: TGTGCCAGCAGTTTCTTTAATGAGCAGTTCTTC.

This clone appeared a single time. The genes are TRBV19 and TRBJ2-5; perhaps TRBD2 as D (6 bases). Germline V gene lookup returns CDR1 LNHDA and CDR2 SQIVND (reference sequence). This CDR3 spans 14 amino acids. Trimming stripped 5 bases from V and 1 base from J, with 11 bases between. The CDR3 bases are TGTGCCAGTAGTGGGGGGTCCCTCCAAGAGACCCAGTACTTC. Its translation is CASSGGSLQETQYF.

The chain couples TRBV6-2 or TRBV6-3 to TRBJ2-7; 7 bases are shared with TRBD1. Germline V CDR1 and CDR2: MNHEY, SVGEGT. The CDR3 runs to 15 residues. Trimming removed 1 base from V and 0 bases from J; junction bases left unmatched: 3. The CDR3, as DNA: TGTGCCAGCAGTTACTGGACAGGTAACTCCTACGAGCAGTACTTC. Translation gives CASSYWTGNSYEQYF.

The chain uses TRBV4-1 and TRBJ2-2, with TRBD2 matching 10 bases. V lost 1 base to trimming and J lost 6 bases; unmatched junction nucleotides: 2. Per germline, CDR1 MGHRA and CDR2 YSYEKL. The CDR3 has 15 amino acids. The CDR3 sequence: CASSQVSGRAGELFF. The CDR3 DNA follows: TGCGCCAGCAGCCAAGTAAGCGGGAGGGCCGGGGAGCTGTTTTTT.

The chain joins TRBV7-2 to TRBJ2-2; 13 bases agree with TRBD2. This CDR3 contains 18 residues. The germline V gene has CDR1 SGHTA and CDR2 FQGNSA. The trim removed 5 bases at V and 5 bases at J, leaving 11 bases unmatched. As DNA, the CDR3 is TGTGCCAGCAGCCTACTAGCGGGAGGGCCAAGGGGTACCGGGGAGCTGTTTTTT. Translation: CASSLLAGGPRGTGELFF.

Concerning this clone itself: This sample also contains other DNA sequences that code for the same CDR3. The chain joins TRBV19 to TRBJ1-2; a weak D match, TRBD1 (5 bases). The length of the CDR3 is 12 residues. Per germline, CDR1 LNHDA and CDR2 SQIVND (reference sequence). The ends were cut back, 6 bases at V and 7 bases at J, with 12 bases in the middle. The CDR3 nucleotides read TGTGCCAGTAGAGGCAGGGATCGTGGCTACACCTTC. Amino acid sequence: CASRGRDRGYTF. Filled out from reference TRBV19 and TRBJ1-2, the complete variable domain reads DGGITQSPKYLFRKEGQNVTLSCEQNLNHDAMYWYRQDPGQGLRLIYYSQIVNDFQKGDIAEGYSVSREKKESFPLTVTSAQKNPTAFYLCASRGRDRGYTFGSGTRLTVV.

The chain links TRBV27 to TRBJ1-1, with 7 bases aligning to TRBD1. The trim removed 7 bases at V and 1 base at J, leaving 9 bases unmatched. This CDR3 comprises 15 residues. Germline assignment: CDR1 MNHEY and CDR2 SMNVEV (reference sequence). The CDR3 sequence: CASTSRTGRNTEAFF. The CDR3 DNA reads TGTGCCAGCACCTCCAGGACAGGCCGGAACACTGAAGCTTTCTTT.

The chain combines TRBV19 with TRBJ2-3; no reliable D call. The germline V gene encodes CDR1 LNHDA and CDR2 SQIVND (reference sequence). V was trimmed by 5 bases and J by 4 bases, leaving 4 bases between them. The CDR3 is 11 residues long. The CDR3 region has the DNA TGTGCCAGTAGTGAGGCAGATACGCAGTATTTT. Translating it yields CASSEADTQYF.

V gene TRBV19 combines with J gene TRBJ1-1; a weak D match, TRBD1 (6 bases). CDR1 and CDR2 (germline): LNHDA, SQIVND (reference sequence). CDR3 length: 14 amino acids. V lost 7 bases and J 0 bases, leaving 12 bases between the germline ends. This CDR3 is CASTPGHVNTEAFF. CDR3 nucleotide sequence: TGTGCCAGTACACCGGGACACGTGAACACTGAAGCTTTCTTT.

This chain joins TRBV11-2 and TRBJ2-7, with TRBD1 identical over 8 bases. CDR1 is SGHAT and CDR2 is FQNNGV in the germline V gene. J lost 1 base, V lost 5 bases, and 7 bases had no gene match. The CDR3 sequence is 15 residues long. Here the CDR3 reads CASSRGQASSYEQYF. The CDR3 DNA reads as TGTGCCAGCAGCCGGGGACAGGCTAGTTCCTACGAGCAGTACTTC.

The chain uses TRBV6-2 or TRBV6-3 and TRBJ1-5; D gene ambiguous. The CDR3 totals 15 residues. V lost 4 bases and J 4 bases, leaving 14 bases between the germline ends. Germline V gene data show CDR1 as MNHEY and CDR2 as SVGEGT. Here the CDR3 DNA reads TGTGCCAGCAGTTTCGAGACGGCGGGGAATCAGCCCCAGCATTTT. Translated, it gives CASSFETAGNQPQHF.

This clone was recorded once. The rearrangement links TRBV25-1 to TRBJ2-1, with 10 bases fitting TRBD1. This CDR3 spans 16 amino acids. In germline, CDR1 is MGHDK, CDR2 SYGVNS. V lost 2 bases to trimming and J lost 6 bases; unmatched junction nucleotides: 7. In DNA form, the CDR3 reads TGTGCCAGCAGTGAACGGGGACAGGGGTATCTCAATGAGCAGTTCTTC. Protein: CASSERGQGYLNEQFF. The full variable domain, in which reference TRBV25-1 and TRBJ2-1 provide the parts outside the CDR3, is EADIYQTPRYLVIGTGKKITLECSQTMGHDKMYWYQQDPGMELHLIHYSYGVNSTEKGDLSSESTVSRIRTEHFPLTLESARPSHTSQYLCASSERGQGYLNEQFFGPGTRLTVL.

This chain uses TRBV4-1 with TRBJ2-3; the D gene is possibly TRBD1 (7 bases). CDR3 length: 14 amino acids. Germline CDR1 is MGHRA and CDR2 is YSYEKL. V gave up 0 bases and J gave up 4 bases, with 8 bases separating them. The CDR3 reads CASSQDRGADTQYF. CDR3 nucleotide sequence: TGCGCCAGCAGCCAAGACAGGGGGGCAGATACGCAGTATTTT.

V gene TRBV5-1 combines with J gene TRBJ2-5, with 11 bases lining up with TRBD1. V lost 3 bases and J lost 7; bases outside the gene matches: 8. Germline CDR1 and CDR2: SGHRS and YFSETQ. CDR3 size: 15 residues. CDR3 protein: CASSSGQGALGTQYF. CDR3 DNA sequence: TGCGCCAGCAGCTCTGGACAGGGGGCGCTAGGGACCCAGTACTTC.

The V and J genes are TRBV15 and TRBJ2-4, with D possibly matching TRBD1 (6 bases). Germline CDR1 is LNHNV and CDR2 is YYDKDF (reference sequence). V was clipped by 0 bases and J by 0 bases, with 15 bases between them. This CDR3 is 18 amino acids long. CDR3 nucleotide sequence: TGTGCCACCAGCAGAGATCCCATGGGGGCTGGAGCCAAAAACATTCAGTACTTC. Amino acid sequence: CATSRDPMGAGAKNIQYF. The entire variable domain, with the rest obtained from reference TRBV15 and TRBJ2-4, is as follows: DAMVIQNPRYQVTQFGKPVTLSCSQTLNHNVMYWYQQKSSQAPKLLFHYYDKDFNNEADTPDNFQSRRPNTSFCFLDIRSPGLGDTAMYLCATSRDPMGAGAKNIQYFGAGTRLSVL.

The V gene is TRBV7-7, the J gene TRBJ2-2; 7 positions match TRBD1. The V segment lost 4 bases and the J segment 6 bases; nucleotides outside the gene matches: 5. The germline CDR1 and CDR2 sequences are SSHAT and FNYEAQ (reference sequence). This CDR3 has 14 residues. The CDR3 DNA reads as TGTGCCAGCAGCTACGGGACAGTTGCCGGGGAGCTGTTTTTT. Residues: CASSYGTVAGELFF.

The CDR3: CASSQEGTSDEQFF. CDR3 DNA: TGCGCCAGCAGCCAAGAAGGGACTAGCGATGAGCAGTTCTTC. The rearrangement joins TRBV5-1 to TRBJ2-1; TRBD2 aligns across 10 bases. The ends lost 4 bases at V and 8 bases at J; junction bases unmatched: 6. Germline V gene data show CDR1 as SGHRS and CDR2 as YFSETQ. The CDR3 has 14 amino acids.

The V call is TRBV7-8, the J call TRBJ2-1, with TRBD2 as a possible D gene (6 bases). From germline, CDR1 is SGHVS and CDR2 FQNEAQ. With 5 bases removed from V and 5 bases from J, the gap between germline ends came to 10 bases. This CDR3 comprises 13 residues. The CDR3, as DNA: TGTGCCAGCAGCCGGGACTTCGACAATGAGCAGTTCTTC. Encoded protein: CASSRDFDNEQFF.

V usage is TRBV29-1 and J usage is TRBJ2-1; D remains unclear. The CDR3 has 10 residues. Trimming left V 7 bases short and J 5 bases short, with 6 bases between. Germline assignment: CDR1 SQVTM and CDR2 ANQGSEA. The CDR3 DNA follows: TGCAGCGCCGAGAACAATGAGCAGTTCTTC. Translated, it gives CSAENNEQFF.

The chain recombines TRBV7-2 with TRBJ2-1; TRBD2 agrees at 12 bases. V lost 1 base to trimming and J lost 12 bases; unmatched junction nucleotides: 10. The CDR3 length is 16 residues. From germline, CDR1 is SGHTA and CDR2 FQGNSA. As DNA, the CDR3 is TGTGCCAGCAGCTTAGGAAGGACTAGCGGGGTTGGGGGGCAGTTCTTC. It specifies CASSLGRTSGVGGQFF.

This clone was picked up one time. DNA of the CDR3: TGTGCCAGTAGTTCGACAGGGGGCACTGAAGCTTTCTTT. Translating it yields CASSSTGGTEAFF. The rearrangement uses TRBV19 and TRBJ1-1; 9 nucleotides align to TRBD1. Germline CDR1 LNHDA, CDR2 SQIVND (reference sequence). Trimming at V came to 5 bases and at J to 4 bases, leaving 2 bases not matched to a gene. The CDR3 contains 13 residues.

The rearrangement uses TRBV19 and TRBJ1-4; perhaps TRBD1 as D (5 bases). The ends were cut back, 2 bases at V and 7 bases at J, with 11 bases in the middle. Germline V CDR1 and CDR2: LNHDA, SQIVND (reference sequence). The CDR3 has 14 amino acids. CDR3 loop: CASSIKGVGEKLFF. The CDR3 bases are TGTGCCAGTAGTATAAAAGGGGTTGGTGAAAAACTGTTTTTT.

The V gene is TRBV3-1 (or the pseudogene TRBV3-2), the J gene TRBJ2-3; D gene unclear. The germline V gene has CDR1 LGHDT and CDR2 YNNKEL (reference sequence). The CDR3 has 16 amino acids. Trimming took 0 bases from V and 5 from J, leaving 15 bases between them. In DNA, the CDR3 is TGTGCCAGCAGCCAAGATCGGCTCTTCACAGTAGATACGCAGTATTTT. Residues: CASSQDRLFTVDTQYF.

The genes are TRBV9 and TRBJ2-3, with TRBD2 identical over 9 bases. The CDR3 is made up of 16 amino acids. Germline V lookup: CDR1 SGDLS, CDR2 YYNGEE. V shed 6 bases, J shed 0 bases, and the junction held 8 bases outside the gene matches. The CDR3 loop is CASTRRGGVSTDTQYF. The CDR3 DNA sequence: TGTGCCAGCACCCGGCGGGGGGGGGTAAGCACAGATACGCAGTATTTT. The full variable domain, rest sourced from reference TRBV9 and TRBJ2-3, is DSGVTQTPKHLITATGQRVTLRCSPRSGDLSVYWYQQSLDQGLQFLIQYYNGEERAKGNILERFSAQQFPDLHSELNLSSLELGDSALYFCASTRRGGVSTDTQYFGPGTRLTVL.

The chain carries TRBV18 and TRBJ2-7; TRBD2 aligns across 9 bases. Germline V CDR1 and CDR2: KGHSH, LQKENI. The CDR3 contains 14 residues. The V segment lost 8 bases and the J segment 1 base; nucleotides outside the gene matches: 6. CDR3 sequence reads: CASQLAGKSYEQYF. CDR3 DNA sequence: TGTGCCAGCCAGCTAGCGGGAAAATCCTACGAGCAGTACTTC.

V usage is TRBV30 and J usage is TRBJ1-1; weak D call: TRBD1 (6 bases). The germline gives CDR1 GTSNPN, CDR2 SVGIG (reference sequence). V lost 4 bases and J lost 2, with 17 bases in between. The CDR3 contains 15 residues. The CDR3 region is CAWMSPGHGNTEAFF. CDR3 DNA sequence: TGTGCCTGGATGTCCCCGGGACACGGAAACACTGAAGCTTTCTTT.

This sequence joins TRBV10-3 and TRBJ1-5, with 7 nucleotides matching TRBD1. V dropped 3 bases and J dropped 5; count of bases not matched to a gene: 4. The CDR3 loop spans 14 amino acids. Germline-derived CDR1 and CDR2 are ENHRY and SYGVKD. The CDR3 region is CAISDSQGDQPQHF. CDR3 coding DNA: TGTGCCATCAGTGATTCTCAGGGGGATCAGCCCCAGCATTTT.

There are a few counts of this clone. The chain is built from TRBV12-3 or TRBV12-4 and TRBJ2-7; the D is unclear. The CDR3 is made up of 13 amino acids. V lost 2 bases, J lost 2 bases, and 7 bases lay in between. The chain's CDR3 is CASSLRPAYEQYF. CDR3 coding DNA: TGTGCCAGCAGTTTACGCCCAGCCTACGAGCAGTACTTC.